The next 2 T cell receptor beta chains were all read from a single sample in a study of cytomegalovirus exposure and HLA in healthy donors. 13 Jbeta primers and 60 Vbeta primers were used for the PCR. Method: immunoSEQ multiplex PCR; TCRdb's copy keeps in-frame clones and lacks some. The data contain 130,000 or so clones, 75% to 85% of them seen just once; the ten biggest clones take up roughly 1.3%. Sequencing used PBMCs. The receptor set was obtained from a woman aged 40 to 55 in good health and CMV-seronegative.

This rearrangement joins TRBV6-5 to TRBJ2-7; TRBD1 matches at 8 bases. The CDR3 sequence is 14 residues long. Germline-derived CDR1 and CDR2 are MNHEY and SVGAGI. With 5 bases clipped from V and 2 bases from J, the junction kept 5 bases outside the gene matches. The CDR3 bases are TGTGCCAGCAGTCGAGGACAGGGTACCTACGAGCAGTACTTC. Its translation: CASSRGQGTYEQYF.

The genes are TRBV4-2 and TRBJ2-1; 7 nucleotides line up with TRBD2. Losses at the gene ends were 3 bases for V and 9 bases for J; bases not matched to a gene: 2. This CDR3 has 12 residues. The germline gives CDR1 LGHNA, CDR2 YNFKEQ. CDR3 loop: CASSQGGGEQFF. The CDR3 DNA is TGTGCCAGCAGCCAGGGGGGGGGTGAGCAGTTCTTC.